This T cell receptor beta chain was profiled in a study of OX40 agonist ivuxolimab in advanced cancers. Background for the entire study: Ivuxolimab, which targeted the costimulatory receptor OX40 (CD134), was an agonistic, fully human IgG2 monoclonal antibody. Patients were allowed to have had prior anti-PD-1, anti-PD-L1 or anti-CTLA-4 therapy, and less than 45% of the dose-escalation patients had previously received checkpoint inhibitors. The dose-escalation cohort was over 70% male with a mean age of about 54 years, ranging from roughly 20 to 85. Intravenous ivuxolimab was administered to patients every 2 weeks at six dose levels: 0.01, 0.1, 0.3, 1.5, 3 and 10 mg/kg. The point of sequencing TCRbeta in the periphery was to test whether ivuxolimab changed TCR sequence diversity and drove clonal T-cell expansion. Among the approximately 50 dose-escalation patients, around 19 had hepatocellular carcinoma, approximately 15 melanoma, 9 renal cell carcinoma and 9 head and neck cancer. The paper covers the monotherapy dose-escalation part of the phase I ivuxolimab trial, which included N of about 50 patients. Three dose-escalation patients achieved partial responses, one with hepatocellular carcinoma and two with cutaneous melanoma. Findings and caveats that apply to the study as a whole: In the 0.1-3.0 mg/kg groups, partial responders had among the lowest normalized peripheral clonal expansion, particularly in CD8+ T cells. Low levels of normalized T-cell clonal expansion were also shown by some nonresponding patients. After ivuxolimab, CD8+ T cells had more expanded clones than CD4+ T cells on average. At doses of 0.1 to 3.0 mg/kg, clonal expansion of both CD4+ and CD8+ blood T cells was observed from baseline to week 6. The antigen specificity of the peripheral T cells that underwent clonal expansion was not determined.

CDR3 length: 15 amino acids, cysteine to phenylalanine. The kept DNA is CDR3 alone, 45 bases in frame from the first base. V lost 1 base and J lost 3 bases, and the count of bases not matched to a germline gene is 2. CDR1 is given as PRHDT and CDR2 as FYEKMQ, both from the germline V gene (reference sequence). Genomic DNA was isolated from the sorted cells so that the TCRbeta CDR3 region could be sequenced. TCRbeta CDR3 regions were sequenced using the immunoSEQ Assay. Drawn from immuneACCESS, this table holds only the in-frame rearrangements with V and J called that TCRdb kept. Clones are partly lost; checked studies trace under half to an unresolved V gene and leave the rest unexplained. Recorded for this sample are over 55,000 clones; approximately 86% of them occurred a single time. In total, the top ten clones hold roughly 11% of the sample. Points on this clone: It has no known antigen specificity. Base qualities are not recorded, but no much larger clone differs from it by a single base.

The trial excluded patients who had a history of autoimmune disease or who were on systemic immunosuppression. Peripheral blood for TCR sequencing was collected from all dose cohorts at baseline, on cycle 4 day 1, and on cycle 7 day 1. The samples were taken from a phase I, first-in-human, multicenter, open-label dose-escalation trial of ivuxolimab. Adults with locally advanced or metastatic melanoma, renal cell carcinoma, hepatocellular carcinoma or head and neck squamous cell carcinoma were enrolled in the trial. CD4+ and CD8+ T cells were sorted separately from peripheral blood before TCR sequencing.

The source is an adult with an advanced solid tumor such as melanoma, head and neck, liver or kidney cancer. Sequencing used CD4+ or CD8+ T cells sorted from blood, obtained in a trial of the OX40 agonist ivuxolimab. Rearrangement joined TRBV13 to TRBJ2-5, and 10 bases in between align with TRBD2. This receptor carries the CDR3 CASSLASGGEETQYF. The DNA sequence is given as TGTGCCAGCAGCTTAGCCAGCGGGGGGGAAGAGACCCAGTACTTC.